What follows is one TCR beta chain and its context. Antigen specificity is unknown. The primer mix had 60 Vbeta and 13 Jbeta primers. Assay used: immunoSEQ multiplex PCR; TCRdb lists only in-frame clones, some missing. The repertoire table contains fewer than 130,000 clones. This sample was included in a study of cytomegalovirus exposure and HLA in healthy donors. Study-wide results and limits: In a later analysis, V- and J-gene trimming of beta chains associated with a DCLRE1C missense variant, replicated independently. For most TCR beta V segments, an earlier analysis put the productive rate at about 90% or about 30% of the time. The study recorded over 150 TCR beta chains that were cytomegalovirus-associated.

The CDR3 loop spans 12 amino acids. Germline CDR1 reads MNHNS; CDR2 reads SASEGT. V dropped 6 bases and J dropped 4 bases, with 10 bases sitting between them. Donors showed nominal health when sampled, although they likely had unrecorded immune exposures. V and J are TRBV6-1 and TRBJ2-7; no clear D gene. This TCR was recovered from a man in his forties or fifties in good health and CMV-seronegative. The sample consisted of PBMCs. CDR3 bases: TGTGCCAGCAGCCCCTCTGTTTACGAGCAGTACTTC. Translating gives CASSPSVYEQYF.